This TCR beta chain emerged from a study of T cells in Graves' hyperthyroidism and ophthalmopathy. Researchers amplified the TCR beta CDR3 regions from RNA transcripts. A first-round RT-PCR of the TCR CDR3 used the HTBI primer set. Via MiXCR, TCRdb re-called the multiplex PCR reads, giving one row per CDR3 protein. Counted here are around 600,000 distinct CDR3 sequences, nearly 45% occurring once; the ten biggest clones make up about 7.2%. The CDR3 spans 13 residues. V lost 0 bases and J lost 8, with 10 bases in between. The V gene's germline CDR1 is MNHEY and CDR2 SVGAGI. The sample was peripheral blood or thyroid tissue (not recorded which). This rearrangement joins TRBV6-5 to TRBJ1-2; possible D gene TRBD1, 5 bases. The sequence was collected from an adult man with Graves' disease, either hyperthyroidism or ophthalmopathy (not recorded which). In DNA, the CDR3 is TGTGCCAGCAGTTACTCAGCAGGGAGAGGCTACACCTTC. Encoded protein: CASSYSAGRGYTF.